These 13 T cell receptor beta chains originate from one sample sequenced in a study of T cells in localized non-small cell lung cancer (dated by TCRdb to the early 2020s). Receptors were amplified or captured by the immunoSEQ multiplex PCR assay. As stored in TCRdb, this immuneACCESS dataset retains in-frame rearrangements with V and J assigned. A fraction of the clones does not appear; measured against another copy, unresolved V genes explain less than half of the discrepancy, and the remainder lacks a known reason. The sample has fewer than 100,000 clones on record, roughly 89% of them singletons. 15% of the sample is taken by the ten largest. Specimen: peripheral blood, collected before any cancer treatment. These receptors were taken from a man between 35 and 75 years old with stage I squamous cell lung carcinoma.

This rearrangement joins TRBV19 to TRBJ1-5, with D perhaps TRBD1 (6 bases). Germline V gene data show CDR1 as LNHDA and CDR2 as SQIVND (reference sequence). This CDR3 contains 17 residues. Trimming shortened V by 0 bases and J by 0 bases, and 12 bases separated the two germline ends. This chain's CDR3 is CASSIDSTGNSNQPQHF. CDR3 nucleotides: TGTGCCAGTAGTATAGATTCGACAGGTAATAGCAATCAGCCCCAGCATTTT. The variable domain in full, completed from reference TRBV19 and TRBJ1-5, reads DGGITQSPKYLFRKEGQNVTLSCEQNLNHDAMYWYRQDPGQGLRLIYYSQIVNDFQKGDIAEGYSVSREKKESFPLTVTSAQKNPTAFYLCASSIDSTGNSNQPQHFGDGTRLSIL.

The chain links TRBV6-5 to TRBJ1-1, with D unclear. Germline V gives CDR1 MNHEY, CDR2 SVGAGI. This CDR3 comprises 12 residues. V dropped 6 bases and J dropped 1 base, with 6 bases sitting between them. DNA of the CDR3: TGTGCCAGCAGCCAGCCGAACACTGAAGCTTTCTTT. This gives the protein CASSQPNTEAFF.

The CDR3 reads CASSLVGQVHEAFF. In nucleotides, the CDR3 is TGTGCCAGCAGCTTAGTCGGACAGGTGCATGAAGCTTTCTTT. The chain has TRBV7-8 and TRBJ1-1, with TRBD1 identical over 7 bases. The germline V gene encodes CDR1 SGHVS and CDR2 FQNEAQ. V was clipped by 1 base and J by 7 bases; unmatched bases: 6. The CDR3 runs to 14 residues.

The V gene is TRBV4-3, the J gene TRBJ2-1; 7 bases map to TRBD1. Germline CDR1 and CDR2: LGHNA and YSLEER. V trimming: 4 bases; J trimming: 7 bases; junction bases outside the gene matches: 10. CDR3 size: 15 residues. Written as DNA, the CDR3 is TGCGCCAGCAGCCCCCATACCCCAGGGGGTAATGAGCAGTTCTTC. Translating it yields CASSPHTPGGNEQFF.

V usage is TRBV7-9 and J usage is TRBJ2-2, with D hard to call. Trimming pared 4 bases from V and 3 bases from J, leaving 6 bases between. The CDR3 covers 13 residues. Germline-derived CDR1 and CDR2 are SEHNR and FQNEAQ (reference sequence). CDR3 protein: CASSSRDTGELFF. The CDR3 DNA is TGTGCCAGCAGCTCCCGGGACACCGGGGAGCTGTTTTTT.

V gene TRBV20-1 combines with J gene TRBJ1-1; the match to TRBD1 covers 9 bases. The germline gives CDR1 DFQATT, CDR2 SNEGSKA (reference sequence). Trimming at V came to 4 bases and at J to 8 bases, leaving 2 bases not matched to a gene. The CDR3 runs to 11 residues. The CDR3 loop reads CSAMGQGEAFF. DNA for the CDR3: TGCAGTGCTATGGGACAGGGAGAAGCTTTCTTT.

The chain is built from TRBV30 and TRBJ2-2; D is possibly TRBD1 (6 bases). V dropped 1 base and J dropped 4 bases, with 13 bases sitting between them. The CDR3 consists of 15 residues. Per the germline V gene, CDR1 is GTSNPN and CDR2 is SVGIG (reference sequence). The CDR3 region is CAWSGGQSRTGELFF. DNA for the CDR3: TGTGCCTGGAGTGGTGGACAGTCCCGCACCGGGGAGCTGTTTTTT.

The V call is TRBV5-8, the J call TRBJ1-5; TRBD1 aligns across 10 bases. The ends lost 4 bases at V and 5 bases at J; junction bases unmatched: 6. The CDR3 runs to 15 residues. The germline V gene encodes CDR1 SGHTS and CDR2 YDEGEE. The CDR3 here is CASSQGTGDYQPQHF. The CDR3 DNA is TGTGCCAGCAGCCAGGGGACAGGGGATTATCAGCCCCAGCATTTT.

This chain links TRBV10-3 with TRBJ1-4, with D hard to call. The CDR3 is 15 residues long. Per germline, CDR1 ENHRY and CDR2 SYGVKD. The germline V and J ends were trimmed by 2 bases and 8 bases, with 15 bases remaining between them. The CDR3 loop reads CAISELLSDLEKLFF. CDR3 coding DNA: TGTGCCATCAGTGAGCTGTTATCGGATCTAGAAAAACTGTTTTTT.

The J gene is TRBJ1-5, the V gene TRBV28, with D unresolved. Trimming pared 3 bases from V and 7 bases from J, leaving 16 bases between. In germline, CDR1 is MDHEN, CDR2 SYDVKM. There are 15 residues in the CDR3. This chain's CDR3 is CASSFDMGGGQPQHF. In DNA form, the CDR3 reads TGTGCCAGCAGTTTCGACATGGGCGGCGGGCAGCCCCAGCATTTT.

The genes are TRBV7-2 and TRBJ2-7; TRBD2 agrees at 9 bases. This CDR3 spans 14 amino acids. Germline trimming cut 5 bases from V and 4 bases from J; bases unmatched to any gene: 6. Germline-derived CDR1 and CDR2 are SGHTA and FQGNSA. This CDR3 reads CASSPGLASYEQYF. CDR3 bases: TGTGCCAGCAGCCCTGGACTAGCGTCTTACGAGCAGTACTTC.

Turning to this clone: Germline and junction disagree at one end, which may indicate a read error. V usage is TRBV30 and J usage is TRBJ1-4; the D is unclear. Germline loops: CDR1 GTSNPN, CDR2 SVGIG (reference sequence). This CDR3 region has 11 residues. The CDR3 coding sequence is TGTGCCTGGAGTGAAAGGGATCGGAAGGTTTTT. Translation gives CAWSERDRKVF.

CDR3 sequence (DNA): TGTGCCAGCAGCTTAGGGGGGAGTATCCCCTACGAGCAGTACTTC. It codes for CASSLGGSIPYEQYF. The chain has TRBV7-9 and TRBJ2-7, with D perhaps assigned TRBD1 or TRBD2 (5 bases each). CDR1 and CDR2 (germline): SEHNR, FQNEAQ (reference sequence). V was clipped by 1 base and J by 2 bases, with 12 bases between them. The CDR3 extends over 15 amino acids.